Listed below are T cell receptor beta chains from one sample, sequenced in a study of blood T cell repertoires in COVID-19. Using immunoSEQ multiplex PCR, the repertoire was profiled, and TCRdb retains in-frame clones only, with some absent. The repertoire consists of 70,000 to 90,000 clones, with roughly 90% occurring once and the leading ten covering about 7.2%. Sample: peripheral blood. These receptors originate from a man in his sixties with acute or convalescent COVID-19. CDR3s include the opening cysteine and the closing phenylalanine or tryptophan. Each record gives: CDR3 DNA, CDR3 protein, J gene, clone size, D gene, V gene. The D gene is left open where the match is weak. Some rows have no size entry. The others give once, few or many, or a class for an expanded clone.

cdr3_nt: TGTGCCAGCAGTTACTTCGGCCTAGCGGGGACTGAGCAGTTCTTC; cdr3_aa: CASSYFGLAGTEQFF; j_call: TRBJ2-1; clone_size: .; d_call: TRBD2; v_call: TRBV6-2/TRBV6-3
cdr3_nt: TGCGCCAGCAGCTCGCAGGGTGGCGAGCAGTACTTC; cdr3_aa: CASSSQGGEQYF; j_call: TRBJ2-7; clone_size: .; d_call: .; v_call: TRBV5-1
cdr3_nt: TGTGCCTGGACAGATACTAGCGGGAAGTTAGAGACCCAGTACTTC; cdr3_aa: CAWTDTSGKLETQYF; j_call: TRBJ2-5; clone_size: .; d_call: TRBD2; v_call: TRBV30
cdr3_nt: TGTGCCAGCAGCTTGGTCCCGGGGACTGGTAATTCACCCCTCCACTTT; cdr3_aa: CASSLVPGTGNSPLHF; j_call: TRBJ1-6; clone_size: .; d_call: .; v_call: TRBV5-8
cdr3_nt: TGTGCCAGCAGTCTAGGGGCGAACACCGGGGAGCTGTTTTTT; cdr3_aa: CASSLGANTGELFF; j_call: TRBJ2-2; clone_size: .; d_call: .; v_call: TRBV2
cdr3_nt: TGCAGCGTTGCATCCAGGGGGCGAAACACTGAAGCTTTCTTT; cdr3_aa: CSVASRGRNTEAFF; j_call: TRBJ1-1; clone_size: .; d_call: TRBD1; v_call: TRBV29-1
cdr3_nt: TGTGCCACCAGTGCTCCCAGGGGGACAGGGTCGTATGGCTACACCTTC; cdr3_aa: CATSAPRGTGSYGYTF; j_call: TRBJ1-2; clone_size: .; d_call: TRBD1; v_call: TRBV24-1
cdr3_nt: TGTGCCAGCAGTGACAGTCTGGGCAATCAGCCCCAGCATTTT; cdr3_aa: CASSDSLGNQPQHF; j_call: TRBJ1-5; clone_size: few; d_call: .; v_call: TRBV6-1
cdr3_nt: TGTGCCAGCCGCCTCGGAGGGGGAGGGCAGCCCCAGCATTTT; cdr3_aa: CASRLGGGGQPQHF; j_call: TRBJ1-5; clone_size: .; d_call: .; v_call: TRBV6-2/TRBV6-3
cdr3_nt: TGCGCCAGCAGCCAAGCGGGGCGCACAGATACGCAGTATTTT; cdr3_aa: CASSQAGRTDTQYF; j_call: TRBJ2-3; clone_size: .; d_call: TRBD2; v_call: TRBV10-2
cdr3_nt: TGTGCCAGCAGCTTATATGGGACAGGAGATTACTCTGGGGCCAACGTCCTGACTTTC; cdr3_aa: CASSLYGTGDYSGANVLTF; j_call: TRBJ2-6; clone_size: .; d_call: TRBD1; v_call: TRBV7-6
cdr3_nt: TGTGCCATCCGCGGGGGCTCGGACTATGGCTACACCTTC; cdr3_aa: CAIRGGSDYGYTF; j_call: TRBJ1-2; clone_size: .; d_call: .; v_call: TRBV10-3
cdr3_nt: TGCGCCAGCAGCCTTCGGACTAGCGGGGGGGCCCACGAGCAGTACTTC; cdr3_aa: CASSLRTSGGAHEQYF; j_call: TRBJ2-7; clone_size: .; d_call: TRBD2; v_call: TRBV4-1
cdr3_nt: TGTGCCAGCAGCTCCAATGCGGTAGGAGGCCCCGGGGAGCTGTTTTTT; cdr3_aa: CASSSNAVGGPGELFF; j_call: TRBJ2-2; clone_size: .; d_call: .; v_call: TRBV11-3
cdr3_nt: TGTGCCAGCAGCTCGCGGGGACGAGGCACTGAAGCTTTCTTT; cdr3_aa: CASSSRGRGTEAFF; j_call: TRBJ1-1; clone_size: .; d_call: .; v_call: TRBV3-1/TRBV3-2
cdr3_nt: TGTGCCAGCAGTGCGGGTTGGGTAACGAACATTCAGTACTTC; cdr3_aa: CASSAGWVTNIQYF; j_call: TRBJ2-4; clone_size: .; d_call: .; v_call: TRBV3-1/TRBV3-2
cdr3_nt: TGTGCTAGTGGTTTGACAGGGGGCTTAACTTTCTTT; cdr3_aa: CASGLTGGLTFF; j_call: TRBJ1-1; clone_size: .; d_call: TRBD1; v_call: TRBV12-5
cdr3_nt: TGTGCCAGTACAACTTTGGCGCAGGTTCTGAGCTCCTACGAGCAGTACTTC; cdr3_aa: CASTTLAQVLSSYEQYF; j_call: TRBJ2-7; clone_size: .; d_call: .; v_call: TRBV19
cdr3_nt: TGCAGTGCTAGTCTAGCGGCCTACGAGCAGTACTTC; cdr3_aa: CSASLAAYEQYF; j_call: TRBJ2-7; clone_size: .; d_call: TRBD2; v_call: TRBV20-1
cdr3_nt: TGTGCCAGAGGAAAAAGATCAGACAGGAACAATGAGCAGTTCTTC; cdr3_aa: CARGKRSDRNNEQFF; j_call: TRBJ2-1; clone_size: .; d_call: .; v_call: TRBV6-5
cdr3_nt: TGTGCCAAATTCCAGAATGAGCAGTTCTTC; cdr3_aa: CAKFQNEQFF; j_call: TRBJ2-1; clone_size: .; d_call: .; v_call: TRBV24-1
cdr3_nt: TGCGCCAGCAGCATGACTAGCGGGGATATCAATGAGCAGTTCTTC; cdr3_aa: CASSMTSGDINEQFF; j_call: TRBJ2-1; clone_size: .; d_call: TRBD2; v_call: TRBV5-1
cdr3_nt: TGTGCCAGCAGCCCACAGGGTTCCTATGGCTACACCTTC; cdr3_aa: CASSPQGSYGYTF; j_call: TRBJ1-2; clone_size: .; d_call: .; v_call: TRBV3-1/TRBV3-2
cdr3_nt: TGCGCCAGCAGCCGCTCGGGGCTAGCGGAAGAGACCCAGTACTTC; cdr3_aa: CASSRSGLAEETQYF; j_call: TRBJ2-5; clone_size: .; d_call: TRBD2; v_call: TRBV5-1
cdr3_nt: TGCGCCAGCAGGAACGGGACAGCCAACTATGGCTACACCTTC; cdr3_aa: CASRNGTANYGYTF; j_call: TRBJ1-2; clone_size: once; d_call: TRBD1; v_call: TRBV5-1
cdr3_nt: TGTGCCATCAGATTATCTATGGACAGCTATGGCTACACCTTC; cdr3_aa: CAIRLSMDSYGYTF; j_call: TRBJ1-2; clone_size: .; d_call: .; v_call: TRBV10-3
cdr3_nt: TGTGCCAGCAGCAGACGGGGGGGCCTCGGCAATGAGCAGTTCTTC; cdr3_aa: CASSRRGGLGNEQFF; j_call: TRBJ2-1; clone_size: .; d_call: TRBD2; v_call: TRBV7-8
cdr3_nt: TGCAGCGTTGAAGAGAGGGGGGGACACTCGAACACCGGGGAGCTGTTTTTT; cdr3_aa: CSVEERGGHSNTGELFF; j_call: TRBJ2-2; clone_size: .; d_call: .; v_call: TRBV29-1
cdr3_nt: TGTGCCTGGACTAGCGGGGGGGCCGGACAAGAGACCCAGTACTTC; cdr3_aa: CAWTSGGAGQETQYF; j_call: TRBJ2-5; clone_size: once; d_call: TRBD2; v_call: TRBV30
cdr3_nt: TGTGCCAGCAGTCAATCCGGGACAGGCAATGAGCAGTTCTTC; cdr3_aa: CASSQSGTGNEQFF; j_call: TRBJ2-1; clone_size: .; d_call: TRBD1; v_call: TRBV6-2/TRBV6-3
cdr3_nt: TGTGCCAGCAGCTCCGGGACAGTTTCCTACGAGCAGTACTTC; cdr3_aa: CASSSGTVSYEQYF; j_call: TRBJ2-7; clone_size: .; d_call: TRBD1; v_call: TRBV13
cdr3_nt: TGTGCCTGTCAACGACAGGGGACCGGGGAGCTGTTTTTT; cdr3_aa: CACQRQGTGELFF; j_call: TRBJ2-2; clone_size: .; d_call: TRBD1; v_call: TRBV30
cdr3_nt: TGTGCCAGCAGTTACTCCGGGATCAATAGCAATCAGCCCCAGCATTTT; cdr3_aa: CASSYSGINSNQPQHF; j_call: TRBJ1-5; clone_size: .; d_call: .; v_call: TRBV6-6
cdr3_nt: TGTGCCAGTGCGGGACAGGGGAGGAACTATGGCTACACCTTC; cdr3_aa: CASAGQGRNYGYTF; j_call: TRBJ1-2; clone_size: .; d_call: TRBD1; v_call: TRBV19
cdr3_nt: TGTGCCAGCAGTGAACCCGGTAACGAGCAGTACTTC; cdr3_aa: CASSEPGNEQYF; j_call: TRBJ2-7; clone_size: once; d_call: .; v_call: TRBV6-1
cdr3_nt: TGTGCCAGCAGCGCCATGGGGGCGTCCTACAATGAGCAGTTCTTC; cdr3_aa: CASSAMGASYNEQFF; j_call: TRBJ2-1; clone_size: .; d_call: .; v_call: TRBV5-5
cdr3_nt: TGCAGCGTGGGACAGGGTAGAACAGATACGCAGTATTTT; cdr3_aa: CSVGQGRTDTQYF; j_call: TRBJ2-3; clone_size: .; d_call: TRBD1; v_call: TRBV29-1
cdr3_nt: TGTGCCTGGAGTCGTGCAGGGGGCCGGTATGGCTACACCTTC; cdr3_aa: CAWSRAGGRYGYTF; j_call: TRBJ1-2; clone_size: .; d_call: TRBD1; v_call: TRBV30
cdr3_nt: TGCGCCAGCAGCTTGGTGGGTAGCGGGGCGGACGAGCAGTACTTC; cdr3_aa: CASSLVGSGADEQYF; j_call: TRBJ2-7; clone_size: .; d_call: TRBD2; v_call: TRBV5-1
cdr3_nt: TGTGCCAGCAGTACAGCCCCCAGTCAGCCCCAGCATTTT; cdr3_aa: CASSTAPSQPQHF; j_call: TRBJ1-5; clone_size: .; d_call: .; v_call: TRBV2
cdr3_nt: TGTGCCAGCAGCGGACAGGGGGTCGATCAGCCCCAGCATTTT; cdr3_aa: CASSGQGVDQPQHF; j_call: TRBJ1-5; clone_size: .; d_call: TRBD1; v_call: TRBV2
cdr3_nt: TGTGCCAGCTCACCACGGATGAGACAGGTCGAAGCTTTCTTT; cdr3_aa: CASSPRMRQVEAFF; j_call: TRBJ1-1; clone_size: .; d_call: .; v_call: TRBV18
cdr3_nt: TGCGCCAGCAGCTTGGGGACAGGGCAGAACACTGAAGCTTTCTTT; cdr3_aa: CASSLGTGQNTEAFF; j_call: TRBJ1-1; clone_size: .; d_call: TRBD1; v_call: TRBV5-1
cdr3_nt: TGTGCCAGCAGCGAGAGCGAGGGGGGGGCCGACCTAGGAAACACCATATATTTT; cdr3_aa: CASSESEGGADLGNTIYF; j_call: TRBJ1-3; clone_size: .; d_call: .; v_call: TRBV9
cdr3_nt: TGTGCCAGCAGCCCCCGGGGGACTAGCGGGGGGGAGACCCAGTACTTC; cdr3_aa: CASSPRGTSGGETQYF; j_call: TRBJ2-5; clone_size: .; d_call: .; v_call: TRBV21-1
cdr3_nt: TGCAGTGCTAGTCGTTTTCGGGGGGGCCGAGGAGTCCGAGAGACCCAGTACTTC; cdr3_aa: CSASRFRGGRGVRETQYF; j_call: TRBJ2-5; clone_size: .; d_call: TRBD2; v_call: TRBV20-1
cdr3_nt: TGCGCCAGCAGTGAGTCGACGGAGGGACCAGAGCAGTTCTTC; cdr3_aa: CASSESTEGPEQFF; j_call: TRBJ2-1; clone_size: few; d_call: .; v_call: TRBV10-2
cdr3_nt: TGTGCCAGCAGACAATCAGAGCGCTCTGGAAACACCATATATTTT; cdr3_aa: CASRQSERSGNTIYF; j_call: TRBJ1-3; clone_size: .; d_call: .; v_call: TRBV11-2
cdr3_nt: TGCGCCAGCAGCCAAGAACCAGTGAGACAGGGGAATAACTATGGCTACACCTTC; cdr3_aa: CASSQEPVRQGNNYGYTF; j_call: TRBJ1-2; clone_size: .; d_call: TRBD1; v_call: TRBV4-3
cdr3_nt: TGTGCCAGTTCTATCTTCGGGGGGGGCACAGATACGCAGTATTTT; cdr3_aa: CASSIFGGGTDTQYF; j_call: TRBJ2-3; clone_size: .; d_call: TRBD2; v_call: TRBV9
cdr3_nt: TGTGCCATCAGTGAGTCGGGGGGGCGAGACAATGAGCAGTTCTTC; cdr3_aa: CAISESGGRDNEQFF; j_call: TRBJ2-1; clone_size: .; d_call: .; v_call: TRBV10-3
cdr3_nt: TGTGCCAGCAGCCACAAACCAGGGGATTACGGCTACACCTTC; cdr3_aa: CASSHKPGDYGYTF; j_call: TRBJ1-2; clone_size: .; d_call: .; v_call: TRBV7-9
cdr3_nt: TGTGCCAGCAGTCCCCTCGCCGGGACAGTATACAATGAGCAGTTCTTC; cdr3_aa: CASSPLAGTVYNEQFF; j_call: TRBJ2-1; clone_size: .; d_call: TRBD1; v_call: TRBV27
cdr3_nt: TGTGCCAGCAGTGTTGGACAGGGGGGGAAACTGTTTTTT; cdr3_aa: CASSVGQGGKLFF; j_call: TRBJ1-4; clone_size: .; d_call: TRBD1; v_call: TRBV6-4
cdr3_nt: TGTGCCAGCAGCACGACAGGGGCCACTGAAGCTTTCTTT; cdr3_aa: CASSTTGATEAFF; j_call: TRBJ1-1; clone_size: .; d_call: TRBD1; v_call: TRBV5-4